A single sample is the source of the 13 T cell receptor beta chains below, sequenced in a study of blood T cell repertoires in COVID-19. Clones were read by immunoSEQ multiplex PCR, and TCRdb kept only the in-frame ones, dropping some. The data show about 170,000 clones, 85% seen once. The sample comprised peripheral blood. The receptors originated from a human donor with acute or convalescent COVID-19. The donor label of this sample is uncertain.

The V and J genes are TRBV19 and TRBJ1-5; 11 positions match TRBD1. The CDR3 has 14 amino acids. Germline V gene data show CDR1 as LNHDA and CDR2 as SQIVND (reference sequence). V lost 6 bases, J lost 6 bases, and 4 bases stayed unmatched. The CDR3 region has the DNA TGTGCCAGTAGGTCCGGGACAGGGGGTCAGCCCCAGCATTTT. This gives the protein CASRSGTGGQPQHF. Using reference TRBV19 and TRBJ1-5 for the parts outside the CDR3, the full variable domain is DGGITQSPKYLFRKEGQNVTLSCEQNLNHDAMYWYRQDPGQGLRLIYYSQIVNDFQKGDIAEGYSVSREKKESFPLTVTSAQKNPTAFYLCASRSGTGGQPQHFGDGTRLSIL.

This sequence joins TRBV6-6 and TRBJ2-5; 9 positions match TRBD1. Germline CDR1 is MNHNY and CDR2 is SVGAGI (reference sequence). With 4 bases clipped from V and 4 bases from J, the junction kept 10 bases outside the gene matches. The length of the CDR3 is 16 residues. The chain's CDR3 is CASSFYRGRGGETQYF. Written as DNA, the CDR3 is TGTGCCAGCAGTTTCTACAGGGGGCGCGGGGGAGAGACCCAGTACTTC.

V is TRBV7-2 and J is TRBJ1-5; D gene uncertain. V was pared by 1 base and J by 2 bases, with 6 bases between. The CDR3 consists of 14 residues. The germline V gene encodes CDR1 SGHTA and CDR2 FQGNSA. As DNA, the CDR3 is TGTGCCAGCAGCTTAGGTCCGGGCAATCAGCCCCAGCATTTT. Translation gives CASSLGPGNQPQHF.

The rearrangement joins TRBV5-1 to TRBJ2-5, with 14 bases aligning to TRBD2. The CDR3 runs to 18 residues. Germline values: CDR1 SGHRS, CDR2 YFSETQ. The V segment lost 2 bases and the J segment 5 bases; nucleotides outside the gene matches: 11. CDR3 amino acids: CASSLLIPGLAGDETQYF. The CDR3 nucleotides read TGCGCCAGCAGCTTATTAATACCGGGACTAGCGGGGGACGAGACCCAGTACTTC.

The gene calls are TRBV6-4 and TRBJ1-2; D may be TRBD1 (6 bases). The germline V and J ends were trimmed by 7 bases and 4 bases, with 19 bases remaining between them. This CDR3 is 15 amino acids long. CDR1 MRHNA and CDR2 SNTAGT come from the germline V gene. CDR3 in amino acids: CASKREQGSSYGYTF. In nucleotides, the CDR3 is TGTGCCAGCAAACGAGAGCAGGGGTCTAGCTATGGCTACACCTTC.

This chain connects TRBV5-4 to TRBJ2-2, with D tentatively TRBD1 (6 bases). V was cut by 4 bases and J by 4 bases, with 20 bases left in between. This CDR3 comprises 17 residues. CDR1 is SGHNT, CDR2 YYREEE, per germline (reference sequence). CDR3 residues: CASSRPGRGRITGELFF. The CDR3 DNA follows: TGTGCCAGCAGCCGCCCCGGCAGGGGTCGTATCACCGGGGAGCTGTTTTTT.

This clone appeared once. This chain joins TRBV2 and TRBJ1-6; 9 nucleotides line up with TRBD1. CDR1 is SNHLY and CDR2 is FYNNEI in the germline V gene. The V and J ends lost 6 bases and 5 bases, in that order; junction bases with no gene match: 2. CDR3 length: 14 residues. The CDR3 reads CASSGQGNNSPLHF. In DNA form, the CDR3 reads TGTGCCAGCAGCGGACAGGGGAATAATTCACCCCTCCACTTT.

The V call is TRBV25-1, the J call TRBJ2-3; a weak D match, TRBD1 (7 bases). The V gene's germline CDR1 is MGHDK and CDR2 SYGVNS. The CDR3 runs 15 residues. Between the trimmed V and J ends, which lost 4 bases and 4 bases, there was a span of 15 bases. CDR3: CASSAPQGGPDTQYF. The CDR3 DNA is TGTGCCAGCAGTGCACCCCAGGGGGGCCCAGATACGCAGTATTTT.

The chain links TRBV7-3 to TRBJ1-2, with D perhaps TRBD1 (6 bases). The V gene lost 5 bases and the J gene lost 4 bases, with 17 bases spanning the gap. CDR3 length: 15 amino acids. In germline, CDR1 is SGHTA, CDR2 FQGTGA. CDR3 in DNA: TGTGCCAGCAGCCCTCGACAGGCAGGGGCCTATGGCTACACCTTC. Encoded protein: CASSPRQAGAYGYTF.

The J gene is TRBJ1-5, the V gene TRBV19; D is uncertain. Trimming removed 3 bases from V and 6 bases from J, with 18 bases in between. Germline V CDR1 and CDR2: LNHDA, SQIVND (reference sequence). The CDR3 covers 16 residues. CDR3 bases: TGTGCCAGTAGTATTGAAGGTAGGAGAGGCGCTCAGCCCCAGCATTTT. As protein: CASSIEGRRGAQPQHF.

This clone appeared once. The V and J genes are TRBV5-6 and TRBJ2-7, with a tentative D call TRBD2 (5 bases). V was clipped by 4 bases and J by 7 bases, with 15 bases between them. The germline V gene encodes CDR1 SGHDT and CDR2 YYEEEE. The CDR3 has 13 amino acids. The CDR3 here is CASSRGSWGEQYF. CDR3 nucleotides: TGTGCCAGCAGCCGAGGGAGTTGGGGTGAGCAGTACTTC.

V usage is TRBV6-5 and J usage is TRBJ1-5; TRBD1 agrees at 8 bases. The germline V gene has CDR1 MNHEY and CDR2 SVGAGI. V lost 6 bases to trimming and J lost 4 bases; unmatched junction nucleotides: 8. The CDR3 contains 15 residues. CDR3 coding DNA: TGTGCCAGCAGCTCTGGGACAGGCTTAAATCAGCCCCAGCATTTT. Its protein is CASSSGTGLNQPQHF.

V and J are TRBV4-1 and TRBJ1-5, with D hard to call. Germline V gene data show CDR1 as MGHRA and CDR2 as YSYEKL. Trimming removed 1 base from V and 5 bases from J, with 12 bases in between. This CDR3 region has 15 residues. CDR3 in DNA: TGCGCCAGCAGCCAAGTGGGCCAGGCCTATCAGCCCCAGCATTTT. Its protein product is CASSQVGQAYQPQHF.